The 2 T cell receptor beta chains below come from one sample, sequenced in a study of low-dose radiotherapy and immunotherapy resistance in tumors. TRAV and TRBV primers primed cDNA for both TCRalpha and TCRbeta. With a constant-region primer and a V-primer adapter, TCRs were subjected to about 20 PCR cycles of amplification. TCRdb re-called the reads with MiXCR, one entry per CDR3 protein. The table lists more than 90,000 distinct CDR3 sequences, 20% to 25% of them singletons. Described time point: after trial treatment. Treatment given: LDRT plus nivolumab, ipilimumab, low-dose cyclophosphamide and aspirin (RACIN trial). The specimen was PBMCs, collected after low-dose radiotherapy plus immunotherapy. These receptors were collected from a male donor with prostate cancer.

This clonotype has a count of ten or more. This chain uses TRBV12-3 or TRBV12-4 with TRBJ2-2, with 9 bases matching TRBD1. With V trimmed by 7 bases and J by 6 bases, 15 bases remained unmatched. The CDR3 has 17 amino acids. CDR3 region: CASNAGTGWRRAGELFF. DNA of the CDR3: TGTGCCAGCAACGCCGGGACAGGGTGGAGGAGGGCCGGGGAGCTGTTTTTT.

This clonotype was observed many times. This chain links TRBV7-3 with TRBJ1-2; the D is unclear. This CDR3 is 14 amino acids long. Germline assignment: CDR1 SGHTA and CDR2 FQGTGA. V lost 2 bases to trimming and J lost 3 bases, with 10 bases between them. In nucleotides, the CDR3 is TGTGCCAGCAGCTTAGAGGGCAGCGACTATGGCTACACCTTC. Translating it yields CASSLEGSDYGYTF.